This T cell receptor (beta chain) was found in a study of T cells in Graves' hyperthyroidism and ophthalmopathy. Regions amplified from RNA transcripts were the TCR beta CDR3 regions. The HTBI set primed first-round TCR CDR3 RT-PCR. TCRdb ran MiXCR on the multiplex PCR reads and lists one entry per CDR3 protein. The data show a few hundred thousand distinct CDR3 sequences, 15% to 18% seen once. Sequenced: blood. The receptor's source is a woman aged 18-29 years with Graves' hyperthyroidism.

CDR3 residues: CASTTKPGQRTDTQYF. CDR3 sequence (DNA): TGTGCCAGTACCACCAAACCGGGACAGAGAACAGATACGCAGTATTTT. The chain links TRBV19 to TRBJ2-3, with TRBD1 matching 7 bases. Germline loops: CDR1 LNHDA, CDR2 SQIVND (reference sequence). V lost 7 bases and J lost 3; bases outside the gene matches: 13. This CDR3 spans 16 amino acids.